These T cell receptor beta chains were read from a single sample in a study of blood T cell repertoires in COVID-19. Clones were read by immunoSEQ multiplex PCR, and TCRdb kept only the in-frame ones, dropping some. The sample holds under 200,000 clones, about 88% seen once. The sample consisted of peripheral blood. The source is a woman older than 75 in a cohort sampled during active or convalescent COVID-19. Both conserved end residues are part of each CDR3. Clone size is stated in some rows and not others, as once, few, many or a class when expanded.

size,length,V,J,CDR3
.,13,TRBV7-9,TRBJ2-3,CASSLAEGDTQYF
.,13,TRBV19,TRBJ1-1,CASSMTGYTEAFF
once,16,TRBV30,TRBJ1-1,CAWRKGGTGMNTEAFF
.,17,TRBV15,TRBJ1-6,CATSRGQGGLWDSPLHF
.,23,TRBV28,TRBJ2-2,CASRPTGLPLTSGGALKTGELFF
.,13,TRBV10-3,TRBJ2-7,CAIRDRGIHEQYF
.,13,TRBV5-6,TRBJ1-2,CASSSQAHYGYTF
.,14,TRBV18,TRBJ1-1,CASSPGRENTEAFF
.,12,TRBV5-4,TRBJ2-3,CASSLSTDTQYF
.,15,TRBV19,TRBJ1-5,CASTPIGTGNQPQHF
.,15,TRBV7-7,TRBJ2-2,CASSRGVTDTGELFF
.,12,TRBV13,TRBJ1-2,CASNVGRYGYTF
.,15,TRBV11-3,TRBJ2-3,CASSLRQGRADTQYF
.,15,TRBV27,TRBJ2-5,CASSLYASGKETQYF
.,15,TRBV10-1,TRBJ2-2,CASSPGLTGSGELFF
.,16,TRBV9,TRBJ1-3,CAHSTRGVFSGNTIYF
.,16,TRBV5-1,TRBJ1-1,CASSLVGDWRNTEAFF
.,14,TRBV9,TRBJ1-1,CASSYDRENTEAFF
.,13,TRBV6-2/TRBV6-3,TRBJ2-5,CASSLGSGGTQYF
.,15,TRBV6-1,TRBJ1-2,CASSEEWGGRGGYTF
.,12,TRBV9,TRBJ1-6,CASSGHNSPLHF
once,12,TRBV10-2,TRBJ1-3,CASSNTLNPIYF
.,14,TRBV28,TRBJ1-5,CASSFIQGRQPQHF
.,17,TRBV15,TRBJ1-5,CATSRMGQGFSNQPQHF
.,15,TRBV7-8,TRBJ2-1,CASTPQGATYNEQFF
.,16,TRBV6-1,TRBJ1-5,CASSEAPGVLRQPQHF
.,14,TRBV2,TRBJ1-2,CASSLSGRVRGYTF
.,18,TRBV11-2,TRBJ1-4,CASSSAWTGEVTNEKLFF
.,15,TRBV7-8,TRBJ2-1,CASSLSRLGYNEQFF
.,13,TRBV11-3,TRBJ2-2,CASSHLNTGELFF
once,16,TRBV4-2,TRBJ1-4,CASSQGGRGPDEKLFF
.,12,TRBV2,TRBJ1-4,CASSGTDEKLFF
.,14,TRBV10-3,TRBJ1-2,CAISEGQTNYGYTF
.,13,TRBV2,TRBJ2-5,CASIGTTQETQYF
.,15,TRBV5-1,TRBJ1-1,CASSFGQGGSTEAFF
.,14,TRBV5-1,TRBJ1-4,CASSPPGRDEKLFF
.,15,TRBV6-5,TRBJ2-3,CASQVQGRWTDTQYF
.,15,TRBV6-5,TRBJ2-3,CASSMTSINTDTQYF
.,15,TRBV11-2,TRBJ1-6,CASSSSGTGLSPLHF
.,17,TRBV6-2/TRBV6-3,TRBJ2-3,CASSFLAGGPSTDTQYF
.,15,TRBV7-6,TRBJ1-6,CASSLVGDRASPLHF
few,15,TRBV29-1,TRBJ2-7,CSFLGGRKLSYEQYF
.,13,TRBV19,TRBJ2-7,CASSPGTIYEQYF
.,15,TRBV3-1/TRBV3-2,TRBJ2-1,CASSLGLLTYNEQFF
.,16,TRBV7-9,TRBJ1-4,CASSSGTGVTNEKLFF
.,18,TRBV10-3,TRBJ1-3,CAISDPLVGARSGNTIYF
.,14,TRBV5-1,TRBJ1-4,CASSSSDRAGKLFF
.,18,TRBV28,TRBJ2-1,CASSPPTSGGVSYNEQFF
.,16,TRBV7-2,TRBJ1-6,CASSAPYGTVNSPLHF
.,13,TRBV6-5,TRBJ1-1,CASSTGGRTEAFF
.,17,TRBV11-3,TRBJ2-5,CASSPLATRGAQETQYF
.,16,TRBV2,TRBJ2-6,CASSTTGGTGANVLTF
.,13,TRBV27,TRBJ1-1,CASTNGRGTEAFF
.,13,TRBV5-5,TRBJ1-4,CASSLEGPEKLFF
.,14,TRBV10-3,TRBJ1-6,CATSPREKNSPLHF